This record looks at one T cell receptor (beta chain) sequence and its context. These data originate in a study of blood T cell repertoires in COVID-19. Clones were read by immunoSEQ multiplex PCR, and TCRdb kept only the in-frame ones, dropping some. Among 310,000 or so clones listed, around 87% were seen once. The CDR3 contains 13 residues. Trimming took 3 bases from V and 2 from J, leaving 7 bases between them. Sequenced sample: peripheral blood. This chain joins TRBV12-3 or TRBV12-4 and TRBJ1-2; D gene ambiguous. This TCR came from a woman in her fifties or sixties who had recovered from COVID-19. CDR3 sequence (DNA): TGTGCCAGCAGTTTCGAGGCAAACTATGGCTACACCTTC. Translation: CASSFEANYGYTF.